This T cell receptor beta chain was identified during a study of T cell repertoires in cytomegalovirus infection. Comments on this clonotype: The antigen is unknown.

In TCRdb, the reads were re-called with MiXCR into one record per CDR3 protein. The table records approximately 590,000 distinct CDR3 sequences, roughly 42% of them present only once. Germline CDR1 LGHNA, CDR2 YNFKEQ. This CDR3 has 14 residues. The ends lost 4 bases at V and 7 bases at J; junction bases unmatched: 5. The sequenced sample was cultured PBMCs, obtained from culture after CMV antigen stimulation. This clonotype was sampled from a human donor in good health (CMV status not recorded). Some clones in this sample may be carry-over from other donors' samples. The chain joins TRBV4-2 to TRBJ2-1, with 9 bases identical to TRBD2. The CDR3 is CASSPASGVNEQFF. The CDR3 region has the DNA TGTGCCAGCAGCCCGGCTAGCGGGGTTAATGAGCAGTTCTTC.